These T cell receptor beta chains were read from a single sample in a study of T cell responses to AZD1222 COVID-19 vaccine. TCRdb keeps only in-frame clones here, not all; method: immunoSEQ multiplex PCR. The sample has approximately 150,000 clones, roughly nine tenths seen once. Here the sequenced sample was peripheral blood, taken 28 days after the second AZD1222 dose. These receptors all come from an adult who received the AZD1222 COVID-19 vaccine. The conserved cysteine and the conserved F or W are not part of the CDR3 here. Only part of the rows carry a size: once, few, many, or a class if the clone is expanded.

v_call clone_size cdr3_aa
TRBV7-9 . ASSLAGTSETQY
TRBV9 once ASSAGTSGGAVKY
TRBV2 . ASSEGSLASDFEQF
TRBV5-5 . ASSFAVGEKLF
TRBV9 . ASSPGQGGVQPQH
TRBV20-1 . STGNQETQY
TRBV9 . ASSVSPGDEGYEQY
TRBV7-2 . ASTLSGGGNTIY
TRBV19 . ASSSFGGENTEAF
TRBV5-1 . ASSLGPGGNEQF
TRBV9 . ASTAGVTTDTQY
TRBV6-5 . ASRRDRYTEAF
TRBV25-1 . ASTWTGGFEAF
TRBV7-2 . ASSFRQGRTGELF
TRBV7-3 . ASSLRVRGNAETQY
TRBV7-9 . ASSLVPSGFYNEQF
TRBV5-1 . ASRLFSTGTGELF
TRBV6-5 . ASRPGQGVSPLH
TRBV6-1 . ASSPVAYEQY
TRBV19 . ASRRIQGARQPQH
TRBV6-6 once ASQGPQGALGYT
TRBV6-2/TRBV6-3 . ASSYDGGHTYTEAF
TRBV6-5 . ASSRDGGIWPQH
TRBV4-2 once ASSRPGTSGEGWTDTQY
TRBV2 . ASSDRLYNEQF
TRBV27 once ASSLGVSGGGDTQY
TRBV9 once ASSSQNTEAF
TRBV21-1 once ASSKVSSSSYNEQF
TRBV19 . ASSPRTDEQF
TRBV12-3/TRBV12-4 . ASSSDRRLSYT
TRBV6-5 . ATGTPHNEQF
TRBV6-5 . ASSSLGTGSYEQY
TRBV14 . ASSQPNQPQH
TRBV6-5 . ASTFELLGPLH
TRBV2 . ASRTVGSYNSPLH
TRBV5-5 . ASSPTQGDVGYT
TRBV5-8 once ASSLWGSNSPLH
TRBV28 . ASSLGRWTYTDTQY
TRBV27 . ASGLPGTAGGYT